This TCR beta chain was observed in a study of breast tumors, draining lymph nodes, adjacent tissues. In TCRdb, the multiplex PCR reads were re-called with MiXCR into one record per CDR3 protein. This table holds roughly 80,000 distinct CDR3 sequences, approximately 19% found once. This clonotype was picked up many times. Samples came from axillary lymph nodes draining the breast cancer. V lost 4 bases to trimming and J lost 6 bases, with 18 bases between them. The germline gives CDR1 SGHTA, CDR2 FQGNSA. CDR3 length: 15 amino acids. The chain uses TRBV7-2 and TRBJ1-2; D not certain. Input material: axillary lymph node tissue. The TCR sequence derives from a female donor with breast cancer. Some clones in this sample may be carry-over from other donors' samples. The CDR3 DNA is TGTGCCAGCAGCTGGGCCTCGGGTGGGATAAATGGCTACACCTTC. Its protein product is CASSWASGGINGYTF. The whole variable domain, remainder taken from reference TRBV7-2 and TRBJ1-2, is GAGVSQSPSNKVTEKGKDVELRCDPISGHTALYWYRQSLGQGLEFLIYFQGNSAPDKSGLPSDRFSAERTGGSVSTLTIQRTQQEDSAVYLCASSWASGGINGYTFGSGTRLTVV.